This T cell receptor (beta chain) appears in the sequencing data of a study of identical twins. In regard to this clonotype: What it recognizes is unknown.

The CDR3 runs to 12 residues. The V gene's germline CDR1 is DFQATT and CDR2 SNEGSKA (reference sequence). Overall study findings and caveats: Rather than following the same donors, the conclusions depended on cross-sectional statistical analysis.

TCRdb recomputed calls from the 5' RACE reads with MiXCR, one row per CDR3 protein. The sample records 1.5 million to 2 million distinct CDR3 sequences, 25% to 35% being singletons. The TCR originated in a newborn girl in good health. This rearrangement joins TRBV20-1 to TRBJ2-4; no firm D call. The J call may not be correct, given that the DNA end is closer to TRBJ2-7. Sequencing was done on a sample of cord blood. CDR3: CSARQSYYEQYF. CDR3 DNA: TGCAGTGCTAGACAGTCTTACTACGAGCAGTACTTC.